The 18 T cell receptor beta chains reported below all come from one sample, sequenced in a study of cytomegalovirus exposure and HLA in healthy donors. This PCR relied on a set of 60 Vbeta primers and 13 Jbeta primers. Here immunoSEQ multiplex PCR was the method, and the copy in TCRdb shows in-frame clones only, minus some. Found here are some 140,000 clones, 76% of them singletons; the top ten hold 1.8%. Sequencing used PBMCs. These receptors were taken from a female donor in good health and CMV-seropositive.

This clone was seen only a few times. The chain combines TRBV5-1 with TRBJ2-7; the match to TRBD1 covers 7 bases. CDR1 and CDR2 from the germline V gene are SGHRS and YFSETQ. This CDR3 comprises 14 residues. The trim removed 4 bases at V and 3 bases at J, leaving 7 bases unmatched. The CDR3 DNA sequence: TGCGCCAGCAGCCCCAGGGGGTTCGGCTACGAGCAGTACTTC. Translating it yields CASSPRGFGYEQYF. Full variable domain (remainder filled in from reference TRBV5-1 and TRBJ2-7): KAGVTQTPRYLIKTRGQQVTLSCSPISGHRSVSWYQQTPGQGLQFLFEYFSETQRNKGNFPGRFSGRQFSNSRSEMNVSTLELGDSALYLCASSPRGFGYEQYFGPGTRLTVT.

The sample holds one count of this clone. V and J are TRBV7-2 and TRBJ1-4, with unresolved D. V lost 2 bases to trimming and J lost 7 bases, with 11 bases between them. Germline CDR1 reads SGHTA; CDR2 reads FQGNSA. This CDR3 is 14 amino acids long. The CDR3 reads CASSLMSASEKLFF. The CDR3, as DNA: TGTGCCAGCAGCTTAATGTCCGCGAGTGAAAAACTGTTTTTT.

The chain links TRBV5-1 to TRBJ2-5, with 12 bases aligning to TRBD2. TRBJ2-7 explains the end of the DNA better; the J call may be wrong. CDR1 is SGHRS, CDR2 YFSETQ, per germline. The CDR3 has 16 residues. The CDR3 loop reads CASSLAGLAGSGEQYF. CDR3 nucleotides: TGCGCCAGCAGCTTGGCCGGACTAGCGGGATCGGGCGAGCAGTACTTC.

This CDR3 is CASSQVGTAYEQYF. In DNA, the CDR3 is TGCGCCAGCAGCCAAGTCGGGACAGCCTACGAGCAGTACTTC. V is TRBV4-1 and J is TRBJ2-7, with 7 bases fitting TRBD1. After removal of 1 base from V and 2 bases from J, the junction contained 2 bases not matched to a gene. Per germline, CDR1 MGHRA and CDR2 YSYEKL. CDR3 length equals 14 residues.

This chain uses TRBV2 with TRBJ2-1, with TRBD2 matching 14 bases. Looked up from germline, CDR1 is SNHLY and CDR2 is FYNNEI. V gave up 5 bases and J gave up 8 bases; unmatched junction bases: 8. The CDR3 extends over 16 amino acids. CDR3 nucleotides: TGTGCCAGCAGTCCCGGGACTAGCGGGAGAGGCGATGAGCAGTTCTTC. This gives the protein CASSPGTSGRGDEQFF. The variable domain in full, completed from reference TRBV2 and TRBJ2-1, reads EPEVTQTPSHQVTQMGQEVILRCVPISNHLYFYWYRQILGQKVEFLVSFYNNEISEKSEIFDDQFSVERPDGSNFTLKIRSTKLEDSAMYFCASSPGTSGRGDEQFFGPGTRLTVL.

The V gene is TRBV7-9, the J gene TRBJ2-3, with D unclear. Looked up from germline, CDR1 is SEHNR and CDR2 is FQNEAQ (reference sequence). Trimming took 0 bases from V and 4 from J, leaving 5 bases between them. The CDR3 consists of 13 residues. DNA of the CDR3: TGTGCCAGCAGCTTAGCGTATTCAGATACGCAGTATTTT. This codes for CASSLAYSDTQYF.

The chain recombines TRBV7-9 with TRBJ1-3; D unresolved. The V gene's germline CDR1 is SEHNR and CDR2 FQNEAQ (reference sequence). Deletions cut 2 bases from V and 0 bases from J, with 5 bases between. The CDR3 extends over 14 amino acids. The CDR3 sequence: CASSLYSSGNTIYF. The CDR3 DNA follows: TGTGCCAGCAGCTTATACAGCTCTGGAAACACCATATATTTT.

The chain joins TRBV5-1 to TRBJ2-5; D call uncertain. This CDR3 spans 12 amino acids. Germline assignment: CDR1 SGHRS and CDR2 YFSETQ. The V gene lost 2 bases and the J gene lost 2 bases, with 4 bases spanning the gap. CDR3 in DNA: TGCGCCAGCAGCTTTGAGCAAGAGACCCAGTACTTC. Its translation: CASSFEQETQYF.

The V call is TRBV7-3, the J call TRBJ2-3, with D perhaps matching TRBD2 (5 bases). Trimming removed 5 bases at V and 6 bases at J, with 21 bases between. Looked up from germline, CDR1 is SGHTA and CDR2 is FQGTGA. The CDR3 is 16 residues long. CDR3: CASSPKRFGNGDTQYF. The CDR3 region has the DNA TGTGCCAGCAGCCCAAAACGTTTCGGGAACGGGGATACGCAGTATTTT.

The chain carries TRBV7-3 and TRBJ2-2, with 8 nucleotides matching TRBD1. Germline CDR1 is SGHTA and CDR2 is FQGTGA. This CDR3 contains 15 residues. The J segment lost 7 bases and the V segment lost 5 bases, leaving 9 bases of the junction unmatched. This CDR3 reads CASSPSGGSGGELFF. DNA for the CDR3: TGTGCCAGCAGCCCTTCAGGGGGCTCGGGCGGGGAGCTGTTTTTT.

Turning to this clone: The sample contains more than one DNA sequence encoding this CDR3. This sequence joins TRBV18 and TRBJ2-5; unclear D gene. The length of the CDR3 is 11 residues. Looked up from germline, CDR1 is KGHSH and CDR2 is LQKENI. V was trimmed by 5 bases and J by 2 bases, leaving 3 bases between them. The CDR3, as DNA: TGTGCCAGCTCATCACAAGAGACCCAGTACTTC. Translating gives CASSSQETQYF.

The V and J genes are TRBV20-1 and TRBJ2-7; TRBD2 might be the D (5 bases). The ends were cut back, 3 bases at V and 7 bases at J, with 10 bases in the middle. In germline, CDR1 is DFQATT, CDR2 SNEGSKA (reference sequence). The CDR3 is made up of 11 amino acids. CDR3: CSASEGWEQYF. The DNA of the CDR3 is TGCAGTGCTAGTGAGGGCTGGGAGCAGTACTTC.

This clone appeared a few times. Other DNA sequences in this specimen translate into the identical CDR3. The rearrangement joins TRBV7-9 to TRBJ2-3, with unresolved D. V was pared by 3 bases and J by 0 bases, with 4 bases between. In germline, CDR1 is SEHNR, CDR2 FQNEAQ (reference sequence). The CDR3 spans 13 residues. CDR3 amino acids: CASSFGSTDTQYF. CDR3 in DNA: TGTGCCAGCAGCTTTGGCAGCACAGATACGCAGTATTTT.

V and J are TRBV28 and TRBJ2-7; 7 bases line up with TRBD1. Germline CDR1 reads MDHEN; CDR2 reads SYDVKM. J lost 0 bases, V lost 6 bases, and 5 bases had no gene match. This CDR3 contains 14 residues. As DNA, the CDR3 is TGTGCCAGCAGATCCGGGGACAGCTCCTACGAGCAGTACTTC. Translation: CASRSGDSSYEQYF.

V gene TRBV4-1 combines with J gene TRBJ2-7; D is unresolved. V was cut by 1 base and J by 3 bases, with 16 bases left in between. The CDR3 is made up of 16 amino acids. Germline V gives CDR1 MGHRA, CDR2 YSYEKL. The CDR3: CASSQVSGSQVYEQYF. The CDR3 DNA is TGCGCCAGCAGCCAAGTCTCCGGGTCCCAAGTCTACGAGCAGTACTTC.

This clone was detected only a few times. The V gene is TRBV10-3, the J gene TRBJ2-7; perhaps TRBD1 as D (5 bases). Germline CDR1 and CDR2: ENHRY and SYGVKD. CDR3 length: 17 amino acids. V was pared by 0 bases and J by 2 bases, with 17 bases between. As DNA, the CDR3 is TGTGCCATCAGTGAGTCTGGTCCAGGGTCAGTGACCTACGAGCAGTACTTC. This codes for CAISESGPGSVTYEQYF.

Written as DNA, the CDR3 is TGTGCCAGCAGCACTGGGACAGGGGATGGCTACACCTTC. Translating gives CASSTGTGDGYTF. V and J are TRBV11-3 and TRBJ1-2; 10 bases line up with TRBD1. With V trimmed by 5 bases and J by 6 bases, 3 bases remained unmatched. The CDR3 length is 13 residues. The V gene's germline CDR1 is SGHNT and CDR2 YENEEA.

The CDR3: CASSLVVGANTEAFF. Written as DNA, the CDR3 is TGTGCCAGCAGCTTAGTGGTTGGGGCTAACACTGAAGCTTTCTTT. V usage is TRBV13 and J usage is TRBJ1-1, with D possibly matching TRBD1 (5 bases). V lost 1 base and J lost 2, with 11 bases in between. The CDR3 spans 15 residues. CDR1 is PRHDT and CDR2 is FYEKMQ in the germline V gene (reference sequence).